The clone carrying this T cell receptor (beta chain) has just one count. The target antigen is unknown. Germline is not matched at one junction end, which may reflect a read error. Sequenced patients had shown CD8+CD57+ cell expansion by flow cytometry. Every patient presented with severe acquired aplastic anemia. Template material for TCR beta VDJ and CDR3 profiling consisted of genomic DNA. TCRdb called the reads again in MiXCR, with one record for every CDR3 protein. The table shows around 200,000 distinct CDR3 sequences, with roughly 50% occurring only once. This entry is derived from a study of CD8+CD57+ T cells in acquired aplastic anemia. General study findings and limits: Patients shared some 30 CD8+ CDR3 sequences with controls. The study found no significant CD8+ Simpson's diversity difference between patients and controls.

The CDR3 consists of 17 residues. Germline V lookup: CDR1 SGHTA, CDR2 FQGNSA. V usage is TRBV7-2 and J usage is TRBJ1-2, with D perhaps TRBD1 (6 bases). Sequencing input: sorted CD4+, CD8+, or CD8+CD57+ T cells (not recorded which) from PBMCs. The TCR comes from a human donor with aplastic anemia. The CDR3 loop reads CASSWGPQGLSNYGHTF. DNA of the CDR3: TGTGCCAGCAGCTGGGGGCCACAGGGACTATCCAACTATGGCCACACCTTC.